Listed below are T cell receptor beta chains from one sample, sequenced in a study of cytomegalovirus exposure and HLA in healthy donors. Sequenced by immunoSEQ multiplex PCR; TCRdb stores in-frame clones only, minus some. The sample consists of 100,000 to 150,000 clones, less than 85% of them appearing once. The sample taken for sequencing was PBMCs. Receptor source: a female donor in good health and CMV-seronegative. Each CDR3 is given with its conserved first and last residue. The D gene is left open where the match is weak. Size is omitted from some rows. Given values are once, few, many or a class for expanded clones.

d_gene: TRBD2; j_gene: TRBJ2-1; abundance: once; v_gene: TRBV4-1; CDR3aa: CASSHPSGASGRADDSYNEQFF; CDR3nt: TGCGCCAGCAGCCATCCCTCGGGCGCTAGCGGGAGGGCCGATGACTCCTACAATGAGCAGTTCTTC
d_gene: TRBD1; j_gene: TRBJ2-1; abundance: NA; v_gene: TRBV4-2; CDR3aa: CASSQDRDRKNEQFF; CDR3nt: TGTGCCAGCAGCCAAGACCGGGACAGGAAGAATGAGCAGTTCTTC
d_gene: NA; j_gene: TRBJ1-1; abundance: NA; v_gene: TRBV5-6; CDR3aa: CASSLKLRGRAFF; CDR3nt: TGTGCCAGCAGCTTGAAGCTCAGGGGAAGGGCTTTCTTT
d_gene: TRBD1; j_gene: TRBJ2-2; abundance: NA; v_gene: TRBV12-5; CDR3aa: CASGLDRGENTGELFF; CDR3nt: TGTGCTAGTGGCCTGGACAGGGGGGAGAACACCGGGGAGCTGTTTTTT
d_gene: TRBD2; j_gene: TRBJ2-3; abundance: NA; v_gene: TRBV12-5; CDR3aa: CASGWGPGLAGESTDTQYF; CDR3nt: TGTGCTAGTGGTTGGGGGCCGGGACTAGCGGGCGAGAGCACAGATACGCAGTATTTT
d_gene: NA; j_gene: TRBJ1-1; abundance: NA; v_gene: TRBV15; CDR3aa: CATSSILGLNTEAFF; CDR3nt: TGTGCCACCAGCTCCATCCTGGGACTCAACACTGAAGCTTTCTTT
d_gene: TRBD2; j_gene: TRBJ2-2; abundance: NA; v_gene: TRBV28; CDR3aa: CASRKPGLGDTGELFF; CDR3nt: TGTGCCAGCAGGAAACCGGGACTAGGAGACACCGGGGAGCTGTTTTTT
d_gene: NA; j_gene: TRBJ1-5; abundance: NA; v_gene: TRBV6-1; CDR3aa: CAIRSEGVNQPQHF; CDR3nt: TGTGCCATCAGATCAGAGGGAGTCAATCAGCCCCAGCATTTT
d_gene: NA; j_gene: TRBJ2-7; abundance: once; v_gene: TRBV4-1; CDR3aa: CASSQISSSGYEQYF; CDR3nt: TGCGCCAGCAGCCAGATTTCAAGTTCCGGCTACGAGCAGTACTTC
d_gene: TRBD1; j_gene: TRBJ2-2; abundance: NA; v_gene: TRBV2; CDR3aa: CASSGTGTGELFF; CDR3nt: TGTGCCAGCAGTGGGACAGGGACCGGGGAGCTGTTTTTT
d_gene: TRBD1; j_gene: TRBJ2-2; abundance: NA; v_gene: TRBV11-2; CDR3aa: CASRWRQGANTGELFF; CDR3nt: TGTGCCAGCAGATGGCGACAGGGGGCAAACACCGGGGAGCTGTTTTTT
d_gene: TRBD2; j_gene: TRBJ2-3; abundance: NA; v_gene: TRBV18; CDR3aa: CASSPGLAPTDTQYF; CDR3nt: TGTGCCAGCTCCCCGGGACTAGCCCCGACAGATACGCAGTATTTT
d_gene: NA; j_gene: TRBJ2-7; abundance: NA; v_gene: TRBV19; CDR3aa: CASSTGTRSEYEQYF; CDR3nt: TGTGCCAGTAGTACCGGGACAAGATCCGAATACGAGCAGTACTTC
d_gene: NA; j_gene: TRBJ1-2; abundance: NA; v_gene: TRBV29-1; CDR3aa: CSVNRVGGYTF; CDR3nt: TGCAGCGTTAACAGGGTGGGCGGCTACACCTTC
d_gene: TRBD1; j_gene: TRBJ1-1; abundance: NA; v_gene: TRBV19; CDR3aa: CASSIGQGETEAFF; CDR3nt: TGTGCCAGTAGTATTGGGCAGGGGGAAACTGAAGCTTTCTTT
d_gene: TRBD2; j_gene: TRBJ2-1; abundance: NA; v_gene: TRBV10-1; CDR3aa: CASSGQGLATYNEQFF; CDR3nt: TGCGCCAGCAGTGGCCAAGGACTAGCCACCTACAATGAGCAGTTCTTC
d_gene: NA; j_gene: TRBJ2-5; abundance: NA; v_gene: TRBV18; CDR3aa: CASSPTTDGGYF; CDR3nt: TGTGCCAGCTCACCAACGACAGATGGTGGGTACTTC
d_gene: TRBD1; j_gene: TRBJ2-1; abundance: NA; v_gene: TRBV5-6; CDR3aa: CASSAQGHSSYNEQFF; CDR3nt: TGTGCCAGCAGCGCACAGGGGCATAGCTCCTACAATGAGCAGTTCTTC
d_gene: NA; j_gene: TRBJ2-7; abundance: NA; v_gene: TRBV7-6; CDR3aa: CASSRGNTYEQYF; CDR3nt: TGTGCCAGCTCCCGGGGGAACACCTACGAGCAGTACTTC
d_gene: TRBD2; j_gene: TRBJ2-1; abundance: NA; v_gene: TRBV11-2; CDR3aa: CASSFSGGPVYEQFF; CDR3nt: TGTGCCAGCAGCTTCTCGGGGGGGCCGGTCTATGAGCAGTTCTTC
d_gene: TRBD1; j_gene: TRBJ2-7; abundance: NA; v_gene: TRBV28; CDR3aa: CASRRGTVTYEQYF; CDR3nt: TGTGCCAGCAGGCGAGGGACAGTGACCTACGAGCAGTACTTC
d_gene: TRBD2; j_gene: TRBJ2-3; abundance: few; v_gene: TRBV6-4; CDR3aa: CASSRLAGSTDTQYF; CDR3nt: TGTGCCAGCAGTAGACTAGCGGGATCCACAGATACGCAGTATTTT
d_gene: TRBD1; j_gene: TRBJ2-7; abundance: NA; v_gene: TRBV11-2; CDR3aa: CASSLALGQGYEQYF; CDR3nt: TGTGCCAGCAGCTTAGCCCTGGGACAGGGCTACGAGCAGTACTTC
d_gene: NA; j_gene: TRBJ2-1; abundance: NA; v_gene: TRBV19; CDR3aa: CASGGLSSYNEQFF; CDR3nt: TGTGCCAGCGGGGGACTGTCTTCCTACAATGAGCAGTTCTTC
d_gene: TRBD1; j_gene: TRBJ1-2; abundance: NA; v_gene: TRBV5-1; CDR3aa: CASSSQGEIGGYTF; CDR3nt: TGCGCCAGCAGCTCACAGGGGGAAATTGGTGGCTACACCTTC
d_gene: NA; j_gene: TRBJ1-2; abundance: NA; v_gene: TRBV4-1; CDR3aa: CASSQGSGAYGYTF; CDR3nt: TGCGCCAGCAGCCAAGGGTCGGGAGCCTATGGCTACACCTTC
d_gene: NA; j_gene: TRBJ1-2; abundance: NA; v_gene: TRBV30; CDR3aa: CASTHRGYGYTF; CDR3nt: TGTGCCTCGACTCATCGGGGTTATGGCTACACCTTC
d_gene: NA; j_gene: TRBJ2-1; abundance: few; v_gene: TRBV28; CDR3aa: CAHIKGGTGNNEQFF; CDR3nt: TGTGCCCATATTAAGGGGGGGACAGGTAACAATGAGCAGTTCTTC
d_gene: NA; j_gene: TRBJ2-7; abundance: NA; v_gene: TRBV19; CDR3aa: CASTPTRGSSSYEQYF; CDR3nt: TGTGCCAGTACCCCTACGAGAGGGTCTAGCTCCTACGAGCAGTACTTC
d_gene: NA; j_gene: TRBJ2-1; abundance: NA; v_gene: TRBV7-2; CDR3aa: CASSSPGLRHEQFF; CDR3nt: TGTGCCAGCAGCTCGCCGGGACTCCGCCATGAGCAGTTCTTC
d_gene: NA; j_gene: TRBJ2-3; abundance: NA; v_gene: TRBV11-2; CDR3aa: CANSLTGLNTQYF; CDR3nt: TGTGCCAACAGCTTAACAGGGTTGAATACGCAGTATTTT
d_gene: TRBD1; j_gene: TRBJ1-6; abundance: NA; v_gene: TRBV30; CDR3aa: CAWRGQLNYNSPLHF; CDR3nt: TGTGCCTGGAGGGGACAGCTCAACTATAATTCACCCCTCCACTTT
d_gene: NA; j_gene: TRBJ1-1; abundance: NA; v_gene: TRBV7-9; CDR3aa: CASSVGSRVRGPNTEAFF; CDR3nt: TGTGCCAGCAGCGTCGGTTCCAGGGTGAGAGGCCCAAACACTGAAGCTTTCTTT
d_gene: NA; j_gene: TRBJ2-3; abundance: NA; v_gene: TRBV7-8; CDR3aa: CASSSTTSRGTDTQYF; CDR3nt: TGTGCCAGCAGCTCAACAACCTCTCGCGGTACAGATACGCAGTATTTT
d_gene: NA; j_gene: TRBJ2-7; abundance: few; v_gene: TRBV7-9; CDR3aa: CASSLPEGAYEQYF; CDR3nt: TGTGCCAGCAGCTTACCCGAGGGAGCCTACGAGCAGTACTTC
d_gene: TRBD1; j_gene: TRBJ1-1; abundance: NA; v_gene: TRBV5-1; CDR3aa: CASSVNTGVTEAFF; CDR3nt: TGCGCCAGCAGCGTGAATACAGGGGTCACTGAAGCTTTCTTT
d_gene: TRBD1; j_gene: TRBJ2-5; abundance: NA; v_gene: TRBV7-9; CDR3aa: CSSSLWGTALEETQYF; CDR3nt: TGTTCCAGCAGCCTTTGGGGGACAGCCCTGGAAGAGACCCAGTACTTC
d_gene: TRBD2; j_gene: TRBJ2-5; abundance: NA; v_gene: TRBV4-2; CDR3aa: CASSQSTSGRGTPLGTQYF; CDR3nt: TGTGCCAGCAGCCAATCGACAAGCGGGAGAGGTACCCCCCTGGGGACCCAGTACTTC
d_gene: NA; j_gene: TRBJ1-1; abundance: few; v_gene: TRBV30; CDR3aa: CAWSVLELRTFF; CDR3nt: TGTGCCTGGAGTGTACTCGAGTTAAGAACTTTCTTT
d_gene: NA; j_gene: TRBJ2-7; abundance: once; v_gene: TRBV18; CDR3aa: CASSPGSSSYEQYF; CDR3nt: TGTGCCAGCTCACCAGGGTCTAGTTCCTACGAGCAGTACTTC
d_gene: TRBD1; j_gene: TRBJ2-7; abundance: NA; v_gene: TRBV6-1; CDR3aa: CASSEASDRVYEQYF; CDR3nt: TGTGCCAGCAGTGAAGCCTCGGACAGGGTCTACGAGCAGTACTTC
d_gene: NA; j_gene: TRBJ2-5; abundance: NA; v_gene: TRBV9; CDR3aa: CASSVTTQETQYF; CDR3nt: TGTGCCAGCAGCGTCACAACCCAAGAGACCCAGTACTTC
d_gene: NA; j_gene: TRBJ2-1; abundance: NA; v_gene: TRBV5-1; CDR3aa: CASSSRVSGSEQFF; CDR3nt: TGCGCCAGCAGCTCCCGCGTATCGGGGAGTGAGCAGTTCTTC
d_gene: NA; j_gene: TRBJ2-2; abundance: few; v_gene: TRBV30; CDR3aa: CAWKSQATGPGELFF; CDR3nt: TGTGCCTGGAAAAGCCAGGCCACAGGGCCCGGGGAGCTGTTTTTT
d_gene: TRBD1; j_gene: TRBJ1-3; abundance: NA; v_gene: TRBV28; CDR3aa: CASSPGQGRGNTIYF; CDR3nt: TGTGCCAGCAGTCCCGGACAGGGGAGGGGAAACACCATATATTTT
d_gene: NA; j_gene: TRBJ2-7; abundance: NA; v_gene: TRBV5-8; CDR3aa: CASSLGQSYEQYF; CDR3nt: TGTGCCAGCAGCTTGGGACAGAGCTACGAGCAGTACTTC
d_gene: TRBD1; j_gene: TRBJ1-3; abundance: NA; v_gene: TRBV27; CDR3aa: CASRTGGNGNTIYF; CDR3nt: TGTGCCAGCAGGACAGGGGGGAATGGAAACACCATATATTTT
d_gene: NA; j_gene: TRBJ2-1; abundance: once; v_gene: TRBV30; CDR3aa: CAWSPTWRANEQFF; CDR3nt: TGTGCCTGGAGTCCGACATGGCGCGCCAATGAGCAGTTCTTC
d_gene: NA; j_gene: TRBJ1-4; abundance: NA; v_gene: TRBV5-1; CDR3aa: CASSLDSATNEKLFF; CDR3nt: TGCGCCAGCAGCCTGGATAGTGCAACTAATGAAAAACTGTTTTTT
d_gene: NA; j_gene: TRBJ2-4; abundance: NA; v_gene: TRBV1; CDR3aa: CTSSQEGPAELAKNIQYF; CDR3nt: TGCACCAGCAGCCAAGAAGGCCCAGCGGAGTTAGCCAAAAACATTCAGTACTTC